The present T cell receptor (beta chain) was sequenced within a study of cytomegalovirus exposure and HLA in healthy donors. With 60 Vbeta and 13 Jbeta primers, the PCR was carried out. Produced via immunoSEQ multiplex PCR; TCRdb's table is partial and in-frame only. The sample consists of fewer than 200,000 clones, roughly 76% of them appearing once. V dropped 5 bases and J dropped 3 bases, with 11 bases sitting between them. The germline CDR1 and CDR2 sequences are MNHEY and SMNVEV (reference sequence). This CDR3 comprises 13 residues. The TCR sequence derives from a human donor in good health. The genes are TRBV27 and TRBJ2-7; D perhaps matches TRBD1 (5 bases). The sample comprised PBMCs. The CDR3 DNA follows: TGTGCCAGCAGTCCCCTAAGGGGCTACGAGCAGTACTTC. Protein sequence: CASSPLRGYEQYF.